The present T cell receptor (beta chain) was sequenced within a study of beta chain features in type 1 diabetes. Expressed TCRB transcripts got sequenced, as all isolated RNA was reverse transcribed. The table came from immunoSEQ multiplex PCR; TCRdb's copy has only in-frame clones and leaves some out. The sample has a few hundred thousand clones; approximately 10% are singletons. This clonotype originated in a man younger than 35 in good health. The source material was central memory CD4+ T cells from blood.

Here the CDR3 DNA reads TGCGCCAGCACACGTCGGGTCAACCAAGAGACCCAGTACTTC. It encodes CASTRRVNQETQYF. This chain links TRBV5-1 with TRBJ2-5; D gene ambiguous. Germline-derived CDR1 and CDR2 are SGHRS and YFSETQ. The CDR3 is 14 amino acids. V shed 6 bases and J shed 0 bases, with 12 bases lying between them. The whole variable domain, remainder taken from reference TRBV5-1 and TRBJ2-5, is KAGVTQTPRYLIKTRGQQVTLSCSPISGHRSVSWYQQTPGQGLQFLFEYFSETQRNKGNFPGRFSGRQFSNSRSEMNVSTLELGDSALYLCASTRRVNQETQYFGPGTRLLVL.